One and the same sample provided the 20 T cell receptor beta chains below, sequenced in a study of blood T cell repertoires in COVID-19. Measured with immunoSEQ multiplex PCR; TCRdb has only the in-frame clones, and not every one. The profile covers more than 200,000 clones, with approximately 82% appearing a single time and over 1.2% taken by the ten largest. The sample comprised peripheral blood. These TCRs come from a woman in her thirties or forties who had recovered from COVID-19.

This clone came up once. The chain has TRBV18 and TRBJ1-5; D perhaps matches TRBD1 (6 bases). V was pared by 2 bases and J by 1 base, with 9 bases between. CDR3 length equals 15 residues. The germline CDR1 and CDR2 sequences are KGHSH and LQKENI. CDR3 protein: CASSPEQGSNQPQHF. CDR3 bases: TGTGCCAGCTCACCAGAACAGGGCAGCAATCAGCCCCAGCATTTT.

In this sample, this clone turned up a few times. CDR3 loop: CASSDGGLNTDTQYF. DNA of the CDR3: TGTGCCAGCAGTGACGGGGGACTAAACACAGATACGCAGTATTTT. The chain has TRBV6-4 and TRBJ2-3; 7 nucleotides line up with TRBD2. Germline V gene lookup returns CDR1 MRHNA and CDR2 SNTAGT. This CDR3 region has 15 residues. Germline trimming cut 2 bases from V and 2 bases from J; bases unmatched to any gene: 4.

This chain uses TRBV10-3 with TRBJ2-5; possibly TRBD1 for D (5 bases). This CDR3 has 14 amino acids. Germline CDR1 reads ENHRY; CDR2 reads SYGVKD. V lost 6 bases to trimming and J lost 7 bases, with 18 bases between them. The CDR3 nucleotides read TGTGCCATCAGCCCAATACAGGTTTCGGGGACCCAGTACTTC. Its translation: CAISPIQVSGTQYF.

V usage is TRBV2 and J usage is TRBJ1-1, with 9 bases identical to TRBD1. Germline V gene data show CDR1 as SNHLY and CDR2 as FYNNEI. The CDR3 loop spans 14 amino acids. J lost 3 bases, V lost 4 bases, and 3 bases had no gene match. The CDR3 sequence: CASSVGTGYTEAFF. The DNA of the CDR3 is TGTGCCAGCAGTGTTGGGACAGGGTACACTGAAGCTTTCTTT. Full variable domain (remainder filled in from reference TRBV2 and TRBJ1-1): EPEVTQTPSHQVTQMGQEVILRCVPISNHLYFYWYRQILGQKVEFLVSFYNNEISEKSEIFDDQFSVERPDGSNFTLKIRSTKLEDSAMYFCASSVGTGYTEAFFGQGTRLTVV.

V and J are TRBV5-1 and TRBJ2-2; 12 nucleotides align to TRBD2. Germline trimming cut 5 bases from V and 6 bases from J; bases unmatched to any gene: 8. CDR3 size: 16 residues. Germline CDR1 SGHRS, CDR2 YFSETQ. Here the CDR3 reads CASRAVGLAGSGELFF. The CDR3 DNA reads TGCGCCAGCAGGGCTGTGGGACTAGCGGGTTCCGGGGAGCTGTTTTTT.

The chain has TRBV19 and TRBJ1-1; 7 bases line up with TRBD1. This CDR3 comprises 15 residues. Per the germline V gene, CDR1 is LNHDA and CDR2 is SQIVND (reference sequence). With 3 bases clipped from V and 3 bases from J, the junction kept 7 bases outside the gene matches. The CDR3, as DNA: TGTGCCAGTAGTATGGGGACAGTAGGATACACTGAAGCTTTCTTT. This codes for CASSMGTVGYTEAFF.

J is TRBJ2-7 and V is TRBV6-6; 8 bases are a match to TRBD2. CDR3 length equals 16 residues. The junction had 6 bases not matched to a gene; V was cut back by 2 bases and J by 0 bases. Germline lookup yields CDR1 MNHNY and CDR2 SVGAGI (reference sequence). The CDR3 reads CASSYKAGGYSYEQYF. The CDR3 nucleotides are TGTGCCAGCAGTTACAAGGCGGGGGGCTACTCCTACGAGCAGTACTTC.

CDR3: CASNSQAGGPDEQFF. As DNA, the CDR3 is TGTGCCAGCAATAGCCAAGCGGGGGGGCCGGATGAGCAGTTCTTC. V usage is TRBV2 and J usage is TRBJ2-1; 10 bases match TRBD2. The CDR3 has 15 amino acids. The germline V gene encodes CDR1 SNHLY and CDR2 FYNNEI. Trimming removed 7 bases from V and 8 bases from J; junction bases left unmatched: 11.

V usage is TRBV11-2 and J usage is TRBJ2-1, with a tentative D call TRBD2 (7 bases). CDR1 and CDR2 (germline): SGHAT, FQNNGV. This CDR3 is built from 15 residues. Deletions cut 5 bases from V and 2 bases from J, with 13 bases between. Here the CDR3 DNA reads TGTGCCAGCAGCGAGGGGGGGCTCACCTACAATGAGCAGTTCTTC. This gives the protein CASSEGGLTYNEQFF. The whole variable domain, remainder taken from reference TRBV11-2 and TRBJ2-1, is EAGVAQSPRYKIIEKRQSVAFWCNPISGHATLYWYQQILGQGPKLLIQFQNNGVVDDSQLPKDRFSAERLKGVDSTLKIQPAKLEDSAVYLCASSEGGLTYNEQFFGPGTRLTVL.

The chain has TRBV5-1 and TRBJ1-1; D gene unclear. The CDR3 is 14 amino acids. With 5 bases removed from V and 0 bases from J, the gap between germline ends came to 11 bases. Germline V CDR1 and CDR2: SGHRS, YFSETQ. The CDR3 sequence is CASRKDNMNTEAFF. CDR3 sequence (DNA): TGCGCCAGCAGAAAAGATAACATGAACACTGAAGCTTTCTTT.

This chain uses TRBV5-6 with TRBJ2-4; possibly TRBD2 for D (5 bases). Trimming took off 2 bases at V and 4 bases at J, with 16 bases between the two ends. The CDR3 is 16 residues long. CDR1 is SGHDT and CDR2 is YYEEEE in the germline V gene. CDR3 amino acids: CASSFLDSAPKNIQYF. In DNA form, the CDR3 reads TGTGCCAGCAGCTTCCTGGACTCTGCGCCGAAAAACATTCAGTACTTC. Complete variable domain (other parts from reference TRBV5-6 and TRBJ2-4): DAGVTQSPTHLIKTRGQQVTLRCSPKSGHDTVSWYQQALGQGPQFIFQYYEEEERQRGNFPDRFSGHQFPNYSSELNVNALLLGDSALYLCASSFLDSAPKNIQYFGAGTRLSVL.

V and J are TRBV18 and TRBJ2-7, with a possible D match to TRBD2 (5 bases). Deletions cut 2 bases from V and 6 bases from J, with 14 bases between. CDR3 size: 14 residues. Per the germline V gene, CDR1 is KGHSH and CDR2 is LQKENI. CDR3 loop: CASSPGFGGREQYF. The CDR3 bases are TGTGCCAGCTCACCAGGGTTTGGCGGGCGCGAGCAGTACTTC. The complete variable domain, with remaining parts taken from reference TRBV18 and TRBJ2-7, reads NAGVMQNPRHLVRRRGQEARLRCSPMKGHSHVYWYRQLPEEGLKFMVYLQKENIIDESGMPKERFSAEFPKEGPSILRIQQVVRGDSAAYFCASSPGFGGREQYFGPGTRLTVT.

The chain combines TRBV30 with TRBJ2-7; 7 bases agree with TRBD1. Germline CDR1 is GTSNPN and CDR2 is SVGIG (reference sequence). The J segment lost 0 bases and the V segment lost 0 bases, leaving 14 bases of the junction unmatched. The CDR3 is made up of 18 amino acids. The CDR3 nucleotides read TGTGCCTGGAGTGTTGGGACAGATCGGATAAGGAGCTCCTACGAGCAGTACTTC. This gives the protein CAWSVGTDRIRSSYEQYF.

The chain combines TRBV18 with TRBJ1-6; a possible D gene is TRBD1 (5 bases). CDR3 length equals 16 residues. Per the germline V gene, CDR1 is KGHSH and CDR2 is LQKENI. Trimming removed 4 bases from V and 8 bases from J, with 18 bases in between. CDR3 sequence (DNA): TGTGCCAGCTCACATGAGGTTTTCTCAGGGTATTCACCCCTCCACTTT. Translated, it gives CASSHEVFSGYSPLHF.

The chain combines TRBV13 with TRBJ2-7; the match to TRBD2 covers 11 bases. V lost 3 bases to trimming and J lost 2 bases; unmatched junction nucleotides: 3. This CDR3 contains 15 residues. The V gene's germline CDR1 is PRHDT and CDR2 FYEKMQ (reference sequence). CDR3 coding DNA: TGTGCCAGCAGCTTCACTAGCGGGGGTGCCTACGAGCAGTACTTC. Translated: CASSFTSGGAYEQYF.

J is TRBJ1-1 and V is TRBV28; no clear D. This CDR3 has 13 residues. CDR1 is MDHEN and CDR2 is SYDVKM in the germline V gene. Trimming shortened V by 6 bases and J by 2 bases, and 10 bases separated the two germline ends. The CDR3 region has the DNA TGTGCCAGCAGAACCTTGAGAAACACTGAAGCTTTCTTT. Amino acid sequence: CASRTLRNTEAFF. The full variable domain, rest sourced from reference TRBV28 and TRBJ1-1, is DVKVTQSSRYLVKRTGEKVFLECVQDMDHENMFWYRQDPGLGLRLIYFSYDVKMKEKGDIPEGYSVSREKKERFSLILESASTNQTSMYLCASRTLRNTEAFFGQGTRLTVV.

This clone was observed a few times. The CDR3: CASSLGGQGSLYEQYF. For the CDR3, the DNA is TGTGCCAGCAGCTTGGGCGGACAGGGTAGTTTATACGAGCAGTACTTC. The chain recombines TRBV5-4 with TRBJ2-7; TRBD1 matches at 8 bases. This CDR3 has 16 amino acids. Germline values: CDR1 SGHNT, CDR2 YYREEE (reference sequence). Trimming cost V 0 bases and J 4 bases; bases outside gene matches: 9. Complete variable domain (other parts from reference TRBV5-4 and TRBJ2-7): ETGVTQSPTHLIKTRGQQVTLRCSSQSGHNTVSWYQQALGQGPQFIFQYYREEENGRGNFPPRFSGLQFPNYSSELNVNALELDDSALYLCASSLGGQGSLYEQYFGPGTRLTVT.

The chain is built from TRBV10-3 and TRBJ1-3, with 8 bases fitting TRBD1. The V gene's germline CDR1 is ENHRY and CDR2 SYGVKD. After removal of 4 bases from V and 8 bases from J, the junction contained 7 bases not matched to a gene. The CDR3 consists of 14 residues. CDR3 sequence reads: CAISGDRGGDTIYF. CDR3 bases: TGTGCCATCAGTGGTGACAGGGGCGGGGACACCATATATTTT.

Notes on this clone: An end of the junction does not agree with germline; a read error may underlie this. V is TRBV7-7 and J is TRBJ2-7; TRBD1 agrees at 9 bases. The CDR3 runs 15 residues. Per germline, CDR1 SSHAT and CDR2 FNYEAQ (reference sequence). This CDR3 reads CASSPSWDRVSEQYF. CDR3 coding DNA: TGTGCTAGCAGCCCGAGCTGGGACAGGGTTTCCGAGCAGTACTTC.

The rearrangement uses TRBV18 and TRBJ2-1; maybe TRBD1 (5 bases). Germline V gives CDR1 KGHSH, CDR2 LQKENI. The CDR3 consists of 14 residues. The ends were cut back, 1 base at V and 7 bases at J, with 11 bases in the middle. CDR3 sequence reads: CASSPRGSPNEQFF. The CDR3 nucleotides read TGTGCCAGCTCACCACGGGGCAGCCCGAATGAGCAGTTCTTC.